This T cell receptor beta chain appears in the sequencing data of a study of CD8 T cells in Susac syndrome. Study findings and constraints: TCR sequencing and HLA analysis covered a relatively small number of individuals.

Random hexamers served to reverse transcribe roughly 0.5 to 1 ug RNA. TCRdb re-derived calls from the immunoSEQ multiplex PCR reads in MiXCR, one entry per CDR3 protein. The table includes 190,000 or so distinct CDR3 sequences, roughly 95% detected once. Germline V lookup: CDR1 MNHNS, CDR2 SASEGT. CDR3 length: 16 residues. J gave up 6 bases and V 6 bases, and 7 bases lay outside the gene matches. On this clonotype itself: What it binds is not known.

Sequenced: CD4+ T cells from PBMCs. The genes are TRBV6-1 and TRBJ2-1; TRBD2 aligns across 14 bases. The clonotype was recovered from a human donor with multiple sclerosis. The CDR3 spells CASRGLAGVLSNEQFF. The CDR3 bases are TGTGCCAGCAGGGGACTAGCGGGAGTCCTAAGCAATGAGCAGTTCTTC.